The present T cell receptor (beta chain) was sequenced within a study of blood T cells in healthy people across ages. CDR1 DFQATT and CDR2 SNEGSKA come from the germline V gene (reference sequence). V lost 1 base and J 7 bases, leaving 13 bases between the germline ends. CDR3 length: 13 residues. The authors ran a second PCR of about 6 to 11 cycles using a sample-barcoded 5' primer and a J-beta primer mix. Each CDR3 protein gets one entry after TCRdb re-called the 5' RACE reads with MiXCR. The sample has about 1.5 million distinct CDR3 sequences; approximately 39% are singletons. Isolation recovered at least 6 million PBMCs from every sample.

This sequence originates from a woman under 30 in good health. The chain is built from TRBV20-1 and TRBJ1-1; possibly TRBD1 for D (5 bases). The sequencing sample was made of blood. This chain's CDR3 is CSARGGGSGEAFF. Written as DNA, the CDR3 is TGCAGTGCTAGAGGTGGGGGTTCTGGTGAAGCTTTCTTT.